These 15 T cell receptor beta chains were all obtained from the same sample, sequenced in a study of shared clonotypes between healthy human individuals. The table came from immunoSEQ multiplex PCR; TCRdb's copy has only in-frame clones and leaves some out. The table lists some 1.5 million clones, approximately 96% of them singletons. The sample taken for sequencing was naive CD4+ T cells sorted from blood. The subset denotes: CD45RA+ positively selected. The receptors stem from a man aged 30 to 39 in good health.

The chain is built from TRBV29-1 and TRBJ2-1; 7 bases are shared with TRBD2. The CDR3 contains 17 residues. The germline CDR1 and CDR2 sequences are SQVTM and ANQGSEA. With 4 bases clipped from V and 0 bases from J, the junction kept 12 bases outside the gene matches. The DNA of the CDR3 is TGCAGCGTTGTTTTTAGGGCGGGAGACCACTCCTACAATGAGCAGTTCTTC. This sequence encodes CSVVFRAGDHSYNEQFF.

The chain combines TRBV5-6 with TRBJ1-1, with TRBD1 identical over 10 bases. In germline, CDR1 is SGHDT, CDR2 YYEEEE. V lost 0 bases and J lost 4; bases outside the gene matches: 6. The length of the CDR3 is 16 residues. The CDR3 spells CASSLVGTGVRTEAFF. DNA for the CDR3: TGTGCCAGCAGCTTGGTTGGGACAGGGGTGCGCACTGAAGCTTTCTTT. Combining the CDR3 with reference TRBV5-6 and TRBJ1-1 gives the whole variable domain DAGVTQSPTHLIKTRGQQVTLRCSPKSGHDTVSWYQQALGQGPQFIFQYYEEEERQRGNFPDRFSGHQFPNYSSELNVNALLLGDSALYLCASSLVGTGVRTEAFFGQGTRLTVV.

The rearrangement joins TRBV5-1 to TRBJ2-2; D not certain. This CDR3 is built from 16 residues. Germline CDR1 reads SGHRS; CDR2 reads YFSETQ. Trimming pared 4 bases from V and 4 bases from J, leaving 17 bases between. The CDR3: CASSLLGSVGTGELFF. The CDR3 bases are TGCGCCAGCAGCCTCCTGGGCTCGGTTGGCACCGGGGAGCTGTTTTTT.

DNA of the CDR3: TGTGCCAGCACCGAGGGGGCAGGGGGGAACTATGGCTACACCTTC. Amino acids: CASTEGAGGNYGYTF. The chain combines TRBV28 with TRBJ1-2; 7 nucleotides match TRBD1. With 7 bases clipped from V and 2 bases from J, the junction kept 10 bases outside the gene matches. The CDR3 totals 15 residues. The germline V gene has CDR1 MDHEN and CDR2 SYDVKM.

The chain recombines TRBV7-9 with TRBJ2-7, with D hard to call. Between the trimmed V and J ends, which lost 2 bases and 6 bases, there was a span of 11 bases. The CDR3 covers 13 residues. In germline, CDR1 is SEHNR, CDR2 FQNEAQ (reference sequence). CDR3 in DNA: TGTGCCAGCAGCTTATTAGCCTCGGGCGAGCAGTACTTC. It translates to CASSLLASGEQYF.

The CDR3 bases are TGCGCCAGCAGCTTGGGACAGGATAGTATTACCGGGGAGCTGTTTTTT. Translating gives CASSLGQDSITGELFF. V and J are TRBV5-1 and TRBJ2-2; tentatively, D is TRBD1 (6 bases). Germline V gene data show CDR1 as SGHRS and CDR2 as YFSETQ. Trimming pared 0 bases from V and 5 bases from J, leaving 14 bases between. The CDR3 consists of 16 residues. The full variable domain, with the rest looked up from reference TRBV5-1 and TRBJ2-2, is KAGVTQTPRYLIKTRGQQVTLSCSPISGHRSVSWYQQTPGQGLQFLFEYFSETQRNKGNFPGRFSGRQFSNSRSEMNVSTLELGDSALYLCASSLGQDSITGELFFGEGSRLTVL.

The J gene is TRBJ2-4, the V gene TRBV7-8; D is ambiguous. Trimming cost V 5 bases and J 10 bases, with 15 bases left between them. Germline V gene lookup returns CDR1 SGHVS and CDR2 FQNEAQ. This CDR3 is 13 amino acids long. The CDR3 region has the DNA TGTGCCAGCAGCCCCCCGGGTGGGCCGATTCAGTACTTC. Residues: CASSPPGGPIQYF.

The gene calls are TRBV5-1 and TRBJ2-2, with TRBD1 matching over 9 bases. Germline CDR1 reads SGHRS; CDR2 reads YFSETQ. The CDR3 spans 14 residues. The V and J ends lost 6 bases and 6 bases, in that order; junction bases with no gene match: 6. This CDR3 is CASTPRQGAGELFF. CDR3 sequence (DNA): TGCGCCAGCACCCCCCGACAGGGGGCCGGGGAGCTGTTTTTT.

This chain's CDR3 is CASSVVSGSAGELFF. As DNA, the CDR3 is TGTGCCAGCAGCGTAGTTAGCGGGAGTGCCGGGGAGCTGTTTTTT. This chain uses TRBV9 with TRBJ2-2; 9 bases map to TRBD2. CDR3 length: 15 residues. Trimming took 0 bases from V and 6 from J; bases not matched to a gene: 3. Germline loops: CDR1 SGDLS, CDR2 YYNGEE.

The DNA of the CDR3 is TGCGCCAGCAGCCAAGATCCGGTGGTCAATGAGCAGTTCTTC. Translation gives CASSQDPVVNEQFF. The chain recombines TRBV4-1 with TRBJ2-1; no clear D gene. Per the germline V gene, CDR1 is MGHRA and CDR2 is YSYEKL. This CDR3 contains 14 residues. The V gene lost 0 bases and the J gene lost 6 bases, with 9 bases spanning the gap.

The chain employs TRBV2 and TRBJ2-5; TRBD1 matches at 7 bases. The germline V gene has CDR1 SNHLY and CDR2 FYNNEI. V was clipped by 7 bases and J by 5 bases; unmatched bases: 4. The CDR3 is 12 residues long. CDR3 nucleotide sequence: TGTGCCAGCAAGGGACAGTCGGAGACCCAGTACTTC. Amino acid sequence: CASKGQSETQYF.

The rearrangement joins TRBV5-1 to TRBJ2-5; 8 bases are a match to TRBD1. This CDR3 is built from 17 residues. The germline V gene has CDR1 SGHRS and CDR2 YFSETQ. V was clipped by 3 bases and J by 0 bases; unmatched bases: 10. The CDR3, as DNA: TGCGCCAGCAGCTCAGTCGGGACAGGACACTACCAAGAGACCCAGTACTTC. Translation: CASSSVGTGHYQETQYF.

The V call is TRBV20-1, the J call TRBJ2-5; D not resolved. There are 11 residues in the CDR3. V was pared by 7 bases and J by 5 bases, with 11 bases between. The germline V gene has CDR1 DFQATT and CDR2 SNEGSKA (reference sequence). The chain's CDR3 is CSGLGSETQYF. The CDR3 nucleotides read TGCAGTGGGCTGGGCTCGGAGACCCAGTACTTC.

The V call is TRBV6-5, the J call TRBJ2-6; tentatively, D is TRBD1 or TRBD2 (5 bases each). The germline V and J ends were trimmed by 5 bases and 1 base, with 9 bases remaining between them. The germline V gene has CDR1 MNHEY and CDR2 SVGAGI. This CDR3 spans 15 amino acids. The CDR3 sequence is CASSKEGSGANVLTF. The DNA for the CDR3 is TGTGCCAGCAGTAAAGAGGGGTCTGGGGCCAACGTCCTGACTTTC.

This clone was recorded once. This chain connects TRBV5-1 to TRBJ2-3, with 7 bases fitting TRBD2. The CDR3 consists of 16 residues. The junction had 14 bases not matched to a gene; V was cut back by 4 bases and J by 6 bases. CDR1 is SGHRS and CDR2 is YFSETQ in the germline V gene. The CDR3 region is CASSAREREMRDTQYF. CDR3 sequence (DNA): TGCGCCAGCAGCGCACGGGAGCGGGAAATGAGGGATACGCAGTATTTT.